This TCR beta chain originates from a study of blood T cell repertoires in COVID-19. As for the study in general: T cells, B-cell-depleted T cells, or PBMCs provided the cDNA or gDNA that served as material.

Unmatched junction bases numbered 3, after V lost 1 base and J lost 0 bases. Germline lookup yields CDR1 LNHDA and CDR2 SQIVND (reference sequence). The CDR3 consists of 16 residues. Data came from immunoSEQ multiplex PCR; TCRdb stores just in-frame clones and leaves some out. The sample includes approximately 230,000 clones, just over 90% of them seen just once. Resolution of symptoms, clearance, or two negative PCRs was present in recovered Cohort 3 donors. The chain carries TRBV19 and TRBJ2-3; 8 bases are a match to TRBD2. Input material: PBMCs or T cells enriched from blood (not recorded which). The origin of this receptor is a woman aged 18-29 years who had recovered from COVID-19. The DNA of the CDR3 is TGTGCCAGTAGTATAGCCGGGACTAGAAGCACAGATACGCAGTATTTT. This translates into CASSIAGTRSTDTQYF.